These T cell receptor beta chains were read from a single sample in a study of OX40 agonist ivuxolimab in advanced cancers. Repertoires were generated with immunoSEQ multiplex PCR, while TCRdb's copy carries only in-frame clones and drops some. The sample carries tens of thousands of clones, around 89% recorded once. Material: CD4+ or CD8+ T cells sorted from blood, obtained in a trial of the OX40 agonist ivuxolimab. The receptor set was obtained from an adult with an advanced solid tumor such as melanoma, head and neck, liver or kidney cancer. Both conserved end residues are part of each CDR3. D genes are given only for firm matches. Part of the rows lack a size; the others show once, few, many or a class for expanded clones.

j_gene: TRBJ2-2
abundance: -
d_gene: TRBD2
v_gene: TRBV4-1
CDR3nt: TGCGCCAGCAGCCAAGAGGGACTAGCGGGAGGCAGTAAGCTGTTTTTT
CDR3aa: CASSQEGLAGGSKLFF

j_gene: TRBJ1-6
abundance: -
d_gene: -
v_gene: TRBV27
CDR3nt: TGTGCCAGCAGTTTCGGCCGATCCTATAATTCACCCCTCCACTTT
CDR3aa: CASSFGRSYNSPLHF

j_gene: TRBJ2-3
abundance: -
d_gene: -
v_gene: TRBV5-4
CDR3nt: TGTGCCAGCAGCTTGGGTGGGGCTTCTAGCACAGATACGCAGTATTTT
CDR3aa: CASSLGGASSTDTQYF

j_gene: TRBJ1-1
abundance: many
d_gene: -
v_gene: TRBV11-3
CDR3nt: TGTGCCAGCAGTTCGACAGGTATGGGAGCTTTCTTT
CDR3aa: CASSSTGMGAFF

j_gene: TRBJ1-2
abundance: -
d_gene: TRBD1
v_gene: TRBV6-5
CDR3nt: TGTGCCAGCAGGAGAGGACAGGGATCGCCCAAGGGCTACACCTTC
CDR3aa: CASRRGQGSPKGYTF

j_gene: TRBJ2-3
abundance: -
d_gene: -
v_gene: TRBV2
CDR3nt: TGTGCCAGCGCCCTAACAGGGATTGGGACAGATACGCAGTATTTT
CDR3aa: CASALTGIGTDTQYF

j_gene: TRBJ1-5
abundance: once
d_gene: -
v_gene: TRBV27
CDR3nt: TGTGCCAGCAGTTTATATTTCGATCAGCCCCAGCATTTT
CDR3aa: CASSLYFDQPQHF

j_gene: TRBJ2-3
abundance: -
d_gene: -
v_gene: TRBV29-1
CDR3nt: TGCAGCGTTGGAAGAGATACGCAGTATTTT
CDR3aa: CSVGRDTQYF

j_gene: TRBJ2-4
abundance: once
d_gene: -
v_gene: TRBV28
CDR3nt: TGTGCCAGCAGTTTATCCGGAGGGGGAAAAAACATTCAGTACTTC
CDR3aa: CASSLSGGGKNIQYF

j_gene: TRBJ2-1
abundance: -
d_gene: -
v_gene: TRBV2
CDR3nt: TGTGCCAGCAGAAGGACAGTTAATGAGCAGTTCTTC
CDR3aa: CASRRTVNEQFF

j_gene: TRBJ2-5
abundance: -
d_gene: TRBD1
v_gene: TRBV6-5
CDR3nt: TGTGCCAGCAGTTATCAGACAGGGGGCAACGGGGAGACCCAGTACTTC
CDR3aa: CASSYQTGGNGETQYF

j_gene: TRBJ2-7
abundance: -
d_gene: -
v_gene: TRBV18
CDR3nt: TGTGCCAGCTCACCACCGACCCCGGAGCTGTACGAGCAGTACTTC
CDR3aa: CASSPPTPELYEQYF

j_gene: TRBJ1-5
abundance: -
d_gene: -
v_gene: TRBV5-6
CDR3nt: TGTGCCAGCAGCTCGTGGAACAGGGTAGAACAGCCCCAGCATTTT
CDR3aa: CASSSWNRVEQPQHF

j_gene: TRBJ2-7
abundance: -
d_gene: -
v_gene: TRBV11-3
CDR3nt: TGTGCCAGCAGCCCCCCGACAGGACCCTACGAGCAGTACTTC
CDR3aa: CASSPPTGPYEQYF

j_gene: TRBJ2-1
abundance: once
d_gene: -
v_gene: TRBV19
CDR3nt: TGTGCCAGTAGTATTACCGGGAGTGACAATGAGCAGTTCTTC
CDR3aa: CASSITGSDNEQFF

j_gene: TRBJ2-6
abundance: many
d_gene: -
v_gene: TRBV11-2
CDR3nt: TGTGCCAGCGGGGCGGGCTCTGGGGCCAACGTCCTGACTTTC
CDR3aa: CASGAGSGANVLTF

j_gene: TRBJ2-7
abundance: -
d_gene: TRBD2
v_gene: TRBV5-4
CDR3nt: TGTGCCAGCAGCCGGACTAGCGGGAGGGAAGACTTC
CDR3aa: CASSRTSGREDF

j_gene: TRBJ2-1
abundance: -
d_gene: -
v_gene: TRBV10-2
CDR3nt: TGCGCCAGCAGTGAGATCTCTAGTGGGGCCAATGAGCAGTTCTTC
CDR3aa: CASSEISSGANEQFF

j_gene: TRBJ2-3
abundance: -
d_gene: -
v_gene: TRBV25-1
CDR3nt: TGTGCCAGCAGTGAGGGACTGGGGGAAGATACGCAGTATTTT
CDR3aa: CASSEGLGEDTQYF

j_gene: TRBJ2-2
abundance: -
d_gene: -
v_gene: TRBV15
CDR3nt: TGTGCCACCAGCAGGTTAGGTCAACAGCACACCGGGGAGCTGTTTTTT
CDR3aa: CATSRLGQQHTGELFF

j_gene: TRBJ1-2
abundance: -
d_gene: -
v_gene: TRBV30
CDR3nt: TGTGCCTGGAGTCGGGGAGGAGAGGAGGGCTACACCTTC
CDR3aa: CAWSRGGEEGYTF

j_gene: TRBJ2-7
abundance: -
d_gene: TRBD2
v_gene: TRBV4-1
CDR3nt: TGCGCCAGCAGCCAAGATGGAACTAGCGGGTTCTCCTACGAGCAGTACTTC
CDR3aa: CASSQDGTSGFSYEQYF

j_gene: TRBJ1-1
abundance: -
d_gene: -
v_gene: TRBV6-1
CDR3nt: TGTGCCAGCCGCTACCCCTTTGAAGCTTTCTTT
CDR3aa: CASRYPFEAFF

j_gene: TRBJ2-7
abundance: -
d_gene: -
v_gene: TRBV6-6
CDR3nt: TGTGCCAGCAATCCCGCGGGACACGTCCACGAGCAGTACTTC
CDR3aa: CASNPAGHVHEQYF

j_gene: TRBJ2-7
abundance: -
d_gene: TRBD1
v_gene: TRBV15
CDR3nt: TGTGCCACTGCAAGGGGGCAGGCAGCAGGGGACGAGCAGTACTTC
CDR3aa: CATARGQAAGDEQYF

j_gene: TRBJ1-2
abundance: -
d_gene: TRBD1
v_gene: TRBV6-4
CDR3nt: TGTGCCAGCAGTGAAGAGGGACAGTCTAACTATGGCTACACCTTC
CDR3aa: CASSEEGQSNYGYTF

j_gene: TRBJ2-1
abundance: -
d_gene: -
v_gene: TRBV7-9
CDR3nt: TGTGCCAGCAGCTTAAGGGTGTGGCCGAATGAGCAGTTCTTC
CDR3aa: CASSLRVWPNEQFF